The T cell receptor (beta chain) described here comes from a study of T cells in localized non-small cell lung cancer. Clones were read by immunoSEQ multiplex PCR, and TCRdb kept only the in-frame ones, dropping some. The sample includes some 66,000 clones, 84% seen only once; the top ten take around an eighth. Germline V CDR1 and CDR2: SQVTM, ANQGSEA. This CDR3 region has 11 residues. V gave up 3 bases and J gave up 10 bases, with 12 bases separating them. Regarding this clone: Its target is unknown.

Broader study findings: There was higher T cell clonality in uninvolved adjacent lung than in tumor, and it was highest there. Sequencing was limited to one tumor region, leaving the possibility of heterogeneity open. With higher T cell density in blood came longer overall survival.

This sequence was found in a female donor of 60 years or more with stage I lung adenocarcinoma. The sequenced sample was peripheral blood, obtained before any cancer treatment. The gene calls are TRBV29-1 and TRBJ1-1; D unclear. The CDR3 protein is CSVEIPRSAFF. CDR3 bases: TGCAGCGTTGAGATTCCCCGATCAGCTTTCTTT.